A selection of T cell receptor beta chains follows, all from one sample in a study of PD-L1 blockade in urothelial cancer. Here immunoSEQ multiplex PCR was the method, and the copy in TCRdb shows in-frame clones only, minus some. The table has tens of thousands of clones, around 80% seen once; the top ten hold around 2%. The sample here was PBMCs, taken around atezolizumab (anti-PD-L1) treatment. The receptors were sampled from a man aged 50-60 years with urothelial cancer. Both conserved end residues are part of each CDR3. A D gene is named only where the DNA matches it firmly. Size values are once, few and many counts, or a class for expanded clones, and some rows have none.

V gene: TRBV6-5
clone size: .
J gene: TRBJ1-1
D gene: TRBD1
CDR3 protein: CASSTGVGHTEAFF
CDR3 DNA: TGTGCCAGCAGTACAGGGGTTGGGCACACTGAAGCTTTCTTT

V gene: TRBV19
clone size: once
J gene: TRBJ1-2
D gene: .
CDR3 protein: CASSIRAGERVYGYTF
CDR3 DNA: TGTGCCAGTAGTATACGCGCCGGGGAAAGGGTTTATGGCTACACCTTC

V gene: TRBV4-1
clone size: .
J gene: TRBJ2-5
D gene: TRBD2
CDR3 protein: CASSHMTSGGAGETQYF
CDR3 DNA: TGCGCCAGCAGCCATATGACTAGCGGGGGGGCCGGGGAGACCCAGTACTTC

V gene: TRBV5-1
clone size: .
J gene: TRBJ2-2
D gene: .
CDR3 protein: CASSLSQGFNTGELFF
CDR3 DNA: TGCGCCAGCAGCTTGTCCCAGGGATTCAACACCGGGGAGCTGTTTTTT

V gene: TRBV5-6
clone size: once
J gene: TRBJ1-2
D gene: TRBD1
CDR3 protein: CASSLNRGLVVGGYTF
CDR3 DNA: TGTGCCAGCAGCTTGAACAGGGGGTTAGTCGTGGGCGGCTACACCTTC

V gene: TRBV7-8
clone size: .
J gene: TRBJ2-3
D gene: .
CDR3 protein: CASSPQRAQTDTQYF
CDR3 DNA: TGTGCCAGCAGCCCACAGCGGGCCCAGACAGATACGCAGTATTTT

V gene: TRBV11-3
clone size: .
J gene: TRBJ2-1
D gene: .
CDR3 protein: CASSSEGGPYNEQFF
CDR3 DNA: TGTGCCAGCAGCTCAGAGGGAGGCCCCTACAATGAGCAGTTCTTC

V gene: TRBV18
clone size: .
J gene: TRBJ1-3
D gene: .
CDR3 protein: CASSPLDSLSGNTIYF
CDR3 DNA: TGTGCCAGCTCACCCTTGGACAGCCTCTCTGGAAACACCATATATTTT

V gene: TRBV5-6
clone size: .
J gene: TRBJ1-2
D gene: TRBD1
CDR3 protein: CASSLDPRGWYGYTF
CDR3 DNA: TGTGCCAGCAGCTTGGATCCCAGGGGGTGGTATGGCTACACCTTC

V gene: TRBV5-6
clone size: once
J gene: TRBJ1-2
D gene: TRBD1
CDR3 protein: CASSGLDRAGYGYTF
CDR3 DNA: TGTGCCAGCAGCGGGTTGGACAGGGCGGGCTATGGCTACACCTTC

V gene: TRBV6-5
clone size: once
J gene: TRBJ2-5
D gene: .
CDR3 protein: CASSNPGQGKETQYF
CDR3 DNA: TGTGCCAGCAGTAACCCCGGCCAGGGAAAAGAGACCCAGTACTTC

V gene: TRBV25-1
clone size: once
J gene: TRBJ1-1
D gene: .
CDR3 protein: CASSEYGRGTRDTEAFF
CDR3 DNA: TGTGCCAGCAGTGAATACGGTAGAGGCACCCGGGACACTGAAGCTTTCTTT

V gene: TRBV2
clone size: once
J gene: TRBJ2-1
D gene: .
CDR3 protein: CASSEDRTYNEQFF
CDR3 DNA: TGTGCCAGCAGTGAAGACAGGACCTACAATGAGCAGTTCTTC

V gene: TRBV16
clone size: few
J gene: TRBJ1-4
D gene: TRBD1
CDR3 protein: CASSHHTGVDEKLFF
CDR3 DNA: TGTGCCAGCAGCCACCACACAGGGGTGGATGAAAAACTGTTTTTT

V gene: TRBV5-6
clone size: few
J gene: TRBJ1-6
D gene: TRBD1
CDR3 protein: CASSYQGVQSSPLHF
CDR3 DNA: TGTGCCAGCAGCTATCAGGGGGTTCAGAGTTCACCCCTCCACTTT

V gene: TRBV14
clone size: once
J gene: TRBJ2-7
D gene: .
CDR3 protein: CASSQRRGIAYEQYF
CDR3 DNA: TGTGCCAGCAGCCAGAGACGGGGGATTGCCTACGAGCAGTACTTC

V gene: TRBV6-1
clone size: .
J gene: TRBJ2-3
D gene: TRBD2
CDR3 protein: CASTLAGVDTQYF
CDR3 DNA: TGTGCCAGCACACTAGCGGGGGTTGATACGCAGTATTTT

V gene: TRBV18
clone size: .
J gene: TRBJ1-6
D gene: .
CDR3 protein: CASSHDRKNSPLHF
CDR3 DNA: TGTGCCAGCTCACACGACAGGAAAAATTCACCCCTCCACTTT

V gene: TRBV6-6
clone size: few
J gene: TRBJ2-3
D gene: .
CDR3 protein: CASRLAGTSTDTQYF
CDR3 DNA: TGTGCCAGCAGACTTGCAGGAACTAGCACAGATACGCAGTATTTT

V gene: TRBV5-1
clone size: .
J gene: TRBJ1-1
D gene: TRBD1
CDR3 protein: CASSDRTGGTTEAFF
CDR3 DNA: TGCGCCAGCAGCGATAGGACAGGGGGCACCACTGAAGCTTTCTTT

V gene: TRBV9
clone size: once
J gene: TRBJ2-2
D gene: TRBD2
CDR3 protein: CASSGGDYSTGELFF
CDR3 DNA: TGTGCCAGCAGCGGGGGGGACTATAGCACCGGGGAGCTGTTTTTT

V gene: TRBV14
clone size: once
J gene: TRBJ2-1
D gene: .
CDR3 protein: CASSHFRVSEQFF
CDR3 DNA: TGTGCCAGCAGCCACTTCCGGGTTAGTGAGCAGTTCTTC

V gene: TRBV2
clone size: .
J gene: TRBJ2-1
D gene: .
CDR3 protein: CASSATQGLEQFF
CDR3 DNA: TGTGCCAGCAGTGCAACCCAGGGCCTAGAGCAGTTCTTC

V gene: TRBV15
clone size: .
J gene: TRBJ2-7
D gene: TRBD2
CDR3 protein: CATSRALAGISYEQYF
CDR3 DNA: TGTGCCACCAGCAGAGCCCTAGCGGGAATCTCCTACGAGCAGTACTTC

V gene: TRBV9
clone size: .
J gene: TRBJ2-5
D gene: TRBD2
CDR3 protein: CASSSKGLAEETQYF
CDR3 DNA: TGTGCCAGCAGCTCAAAGGGACTAGCGGAAGAGACCCAGTACTTC

V gene: TRBV6-6
clone size: .
J gene: TRBJ2-1
D gene: TRBD2
CDR3 protein: CASRILAGLDNEQFF
CDR3 DNA: TGTGCCAGCAGGATCCTAGCGGGGCTGGACAATGAGCAGTTCTTC

V gene: TRBV5-4
clone size: .
J gene: TRBJ1-2
D gene: TRBD1
CDR3 protein: CAEGAGYGYTF
CDR3 DNA: TGTGCTGAGGGGGCAGGGTACGGCTACACCTTC

V gene: TRBV7-8
clone size: .
J gene: TRBJ1-6
D gene: .
CDR3 protein: CASSLAQSGSPLHF
CDR3 DNA: TGTGCCAGCAGCTTAGCTCAGTCGGGTTCACCCCTCCACTTT